This is a list of T cell receptor beta chains from one sample in a study of Ad26.COV2.S vaccination and SARS-CoV-2 variants. The repertoire was sequenced with immunoSEQ multiplex PCR; TCRdb's copy has only in-frame clones and lacks some. Of roughly 250,000 clones listed, approximately 88% are singletons. The sequencing used peripheral blood, collected in a trial of Ad26.COV2.S vaccine versus placebo. These receptors came from a person aged 18 to 59 who received the Ad26.COV2.S COVID-19 vaccine or a placebo. CDR3s include the opening cysteine and the closing phenylalanine or tryptophan.

V	length	J	CDR3
TRBV11-2	15	TRBJ1-2	CASTPTGGTNYGYTF
TRBV5-6	14	TRBJ2-6	CASRLGSGANVLTF
TRBV7-9	11	TRBJ1-1	CASSPLVEAFF
TRBV4-1	16	TRBJ1-4	CASSQARTGVNEKLFF
TRBV29-1	14	TRBJ1-3	CSATGTLNGNTIYF
TRBV18	15	TRBJ1-1	CASFPGSGPNTEAFF
TRBV27	13	TRBJ2-1	CASRTNTYNEQFF
TRBV2	16	TRBJ2-1	CASSEGASGRNNEQFF
TRBV6-2/TRBV6-3	15	TRBJ1-5	CASSSSGSTKQPQHF
TRBV30	13	TRBJ2-2	CAWSRWGTGELFF
TRBV5-1	15	TRBJ2-3	CASAEGEADTDTQYF
TRBV5-6	14	TRBJ1-5	CASSWGTVNQPQHF
TRBV9	15	TRBJ2-7	CASSPRQGASAEQYF
TRBV5-5	14	TRBJ1-1	CASSLRGPNTEAFF
TRBV15	14	TRBJ1-2	CATSSEDRGYGYTF
TRBV9	16	TRBJ2-3	CASSVVTGGSTDTQYF
TRBV6-2/TRBV6-3	17	TRBJ2-2	CASRPLSSGRNTGELFF
TRBV6-2/TRBV6-3	17	TRBJ2-1	CASSYVPSSFPNNEQFF
TRBV7-9	16	TRBJ2-5	CASSADRGRGGETQYF
TRBV5-4	15	TRBJ2-3	CASRPRLAGGYTQYF
TRBV4-3	13	TRBJ2-5	CASSQGLAETQYF
TRBV18	14	TRBJ2-5	CASSPLTLQETQYF
TRBV14	17	TRBJ2-1	CASRSGTSGHSYNEQFF
TRBV19	14	TRBJ1-5	CASSMRTSNQPQHF
TRBV30	12	TRBJ1-1	CAWSEGNTEAFF
TRBV12-3/TRBV12-4	13	TRBJ1-2	CASTDSGGRGYTF
TRBV2	15	TRBJ2-3	CASIATRGNTDTQYF
TRBV18	15	TRBJ2-2	CASSQGHSNTGELFF
TRBV6-5	15	TRBJ1-2	CASSYPGQPPYGYTF
TRBV6-1	12	TRBJ1-2	CASSEGRSGYTF
TRBV7-3	15	TRBJ2-3	CASSKLAGSTDTQYF
TRBV6-5	13	TRBJ1-2	CASSLDGDYGYTF
TRBV10-3	12	TRBJ2-3	CAISPSTDTQYF
TRBV9	16	TRBJ1-1	CASSVTPGTWGTEAFF
TRBV18	16	TRBJ2-3	CASSQTSGGFTDTQYF
TRBV27	17	TRBJ2-1	CACRLGTGLSSYNEQFF
TRBV5-1	15	TRBJ2-7	CASSDPRDSPYEQYF
TRBV18	15	TRBJ1-1	CASGPRDGKSTEAFF
TRBV4-3	16	TRBJ2-2	CASSPGGLARTGELFF
TRBV2	14	TRBJ2-2	CASRGDSDTGELFF
TRBV9	14	TRBJ2-3	CASRKDPSTDTQYF
TRBV9	16	TRBJ1-6	CASSVGYRGIESPLHF
TRBV6-2/TRBV6-3	16	TRBJ1-2	CASSQRGSLGSDGYTF
TRBV6-2/TRBV6-3	15	TRBJ1-6	CASSWRTGRDSPLHF
TRBV2	13	TRBJ1-5	CASRGQGDQPQHF
TRBV6-5	15	TRBJ1-5	CASRRDSAGGQPQHF
TRBV9	17	TRBJ2-2	CASSVEIGRGNTGELFF
TRBV9	16	TRBJ2-5	CASSVDSAGVGETQYF
TRBV5-1	14	TRBJ2-2	CASSGTQGVGELFF
TRBV5-1	15	TRBJ1-1	CASSLDLAVNTEAFF
TRBV10-3	14	TRBJ1-1	CAISEPQIRSEAFF
TRBV10-1	20	TRBJ1-2	CASRLTLTGRGGVRSYGYTF
TRBV9	15	TRBJ2-1	CASSVGGGPLNEQFF